This T cell receptor beta chain was recorded in a study of blood T cell repertoires in COVID-19. Background on the study: The study drew acute and convalescent COVID-19 samples from the United States, Italy and Spain. Sources were T cells, B-cell-depleted T cells, or PBMCs; the material itself was cDNA or gDNA.

Looked up from germline, CDR1 is MNHGY and CDR2 is SAAAGT. Trimming cost V 6 bases and J 2 bases; bases outside gene matches: 22. The CDR3 loop spans 20 amino acids. In the original processing: Estimation of nucleated cell counts was performed using reference gene primer amplification. Libraries were prepared by immunoSEQ multiplex PCR; TCRdb keeps only in-frame clonotypes and omits some of them. Clone size and V and J calls were adopted from that table, with D and trimming inferred from the DNA. The repertoire holds 200,000 to 250,000 clones, approximately 83% seen once, with 2% to 2.5% in the top ten.

The chain has TRBV6-8 and TRBJ2-7; 10 bases are a match to TRBD2. This sequence was found in a woman aged 55 to 70 with acute or convalescent COVID-19. Sequencing was performed on peripheral blood. As DNA, the CDR3 is TGTGCCAGCAGACATACGTTAGCGGGGGGTACCCAAATAATTACCTACGAGCAGTACTTC. Residues: CASRHTLAGGTQIITYEQYF.